Below, 12 T cell receptor beta chains from the same sample are listed, as sequenced in a study of CXCR3-negative and CXCR3-positive naive CD8 T cells. Libraries of TRB cDNA were made by 5' RACE and carried UMIs. TCRdb re-called the 5' RACE reads; every CDR3 protein appears as one record, without DNA. The listing records about 45,000 distinct CDR3 sequences. Specimen: naive CXCR3- CD8+ T cells from blood. Subset: CD45RO-CCR7+CD27+CD95- naive CD8+ T cells lacking CXCR3 (TNR3-). The origin of the receptors is a human donor in good health. Some clones in this sample may be carry-over from other donors' samples.

J is TRBJ1-5 and V is TRBV28; with no DNA, the TCRdb D assignment of TRBD1 cannot be verified. This CDR3 region has 16 residues. Germline V CDR1 and CDR2: MDHEN, SYDVKM. The CDR3 spells CASSLYGTGHNQPQHF.

The V gene is TRBV29-1, the J gene TRBJ2-1; TCRdb's assignment of TRBD1 cannot be checked, as there is no DNA. The CDR3 has 14 residues. The germline CDR1 and CDR2 sequences are SQVTM and ANQGSEA. This chain's CDR3 is CSVVEAGVRYEQFF.

CDR3: CASRIRGSHNEQFF. This chain joins TRBV2 and TRBJ2-1; without DNA, the TCRdb call of TRBD1 cannot be checked. Germline CDR1 and CDR2: SNHLY and FYNNEI. The CDR3 runs 14 residues.

The chain links TRBV12-3 or TRBV12-4 to TRBJ2-5. This CDR3 contains 14 residues. The CDR3 protein is CASSFIELQETQYF.

Judged by frequency, this clonotype is medium-sized (0.01 to 0.1%). V is TRBV2 and J is TRBJ1-1. Germline V CDR1 and CDR2: SNHLY, FYNNEI. CDR3 length: 13 residues. CDR3 residues: CASRRSRNAEAFF.

The genes are TRBV6-2 or TRBV6-3 and TRBJ2-7. The CDR3 spans 13 residues. The V gene's germline CDR1 is MNHEY and CDR2 SVGEGT. CDR3: CASSYVEAYEQYF.

The J gene is TRBJ2-1, the V gene TRBV5-1. The CDR3 contains 12 residues. Germline-derived CDR1 and CDR2 are SGHRS and YFSETQ. The CDR3 is CASSLAVDEQFF.

J is TRBJ2-4 and V is TRBV21-1; the TRBD1 assignment by TCRdb is unverifiable without DNA. TRBV21-1 is described as a pseudogene. CDR3 length: 17 residues. The CDR3 reads CASSKGGPVIAKNIQYF.

The chain carries TRBV5-1 and TRBJ2-1; lacking DNA, the TRBD2 call made by TCRdb goes unchecked. The germline V gene has CDR1 SGHRS and CDR2 YFSETQ. The CDR3 has 15 amino acids. The CDR3 sequence is CASSLGSGGIVEQFF.

V is TRBV5-6 and J is TRBJ2-3; the D call of TRBD1 rests on TCRdb alone, since no DNA is present to check it. CDR1 is SGHDT, CDR2 YYEEEE, per germline. The CDR3 sequence is 17 residues long. CDR3 sequence: CASSPIPGTPSTDTQYF.

This chain connects TRBV6-5 to TRBJ1-2. Germline-derived CDR1 and CDR2 are MNHEY and SVGAGI. This CDR3 has 13 amino acids. CDR3 residues: CASSYSGQEGYTF.

V and J are TRBV27 and TRBJ2-7. Germline CDR1 reads MNHEY; CDR2 reads SMNVEV (reference sequence). This CDR3 has 14 residues. The CDR3 is CASSFGDPSYEQYF.